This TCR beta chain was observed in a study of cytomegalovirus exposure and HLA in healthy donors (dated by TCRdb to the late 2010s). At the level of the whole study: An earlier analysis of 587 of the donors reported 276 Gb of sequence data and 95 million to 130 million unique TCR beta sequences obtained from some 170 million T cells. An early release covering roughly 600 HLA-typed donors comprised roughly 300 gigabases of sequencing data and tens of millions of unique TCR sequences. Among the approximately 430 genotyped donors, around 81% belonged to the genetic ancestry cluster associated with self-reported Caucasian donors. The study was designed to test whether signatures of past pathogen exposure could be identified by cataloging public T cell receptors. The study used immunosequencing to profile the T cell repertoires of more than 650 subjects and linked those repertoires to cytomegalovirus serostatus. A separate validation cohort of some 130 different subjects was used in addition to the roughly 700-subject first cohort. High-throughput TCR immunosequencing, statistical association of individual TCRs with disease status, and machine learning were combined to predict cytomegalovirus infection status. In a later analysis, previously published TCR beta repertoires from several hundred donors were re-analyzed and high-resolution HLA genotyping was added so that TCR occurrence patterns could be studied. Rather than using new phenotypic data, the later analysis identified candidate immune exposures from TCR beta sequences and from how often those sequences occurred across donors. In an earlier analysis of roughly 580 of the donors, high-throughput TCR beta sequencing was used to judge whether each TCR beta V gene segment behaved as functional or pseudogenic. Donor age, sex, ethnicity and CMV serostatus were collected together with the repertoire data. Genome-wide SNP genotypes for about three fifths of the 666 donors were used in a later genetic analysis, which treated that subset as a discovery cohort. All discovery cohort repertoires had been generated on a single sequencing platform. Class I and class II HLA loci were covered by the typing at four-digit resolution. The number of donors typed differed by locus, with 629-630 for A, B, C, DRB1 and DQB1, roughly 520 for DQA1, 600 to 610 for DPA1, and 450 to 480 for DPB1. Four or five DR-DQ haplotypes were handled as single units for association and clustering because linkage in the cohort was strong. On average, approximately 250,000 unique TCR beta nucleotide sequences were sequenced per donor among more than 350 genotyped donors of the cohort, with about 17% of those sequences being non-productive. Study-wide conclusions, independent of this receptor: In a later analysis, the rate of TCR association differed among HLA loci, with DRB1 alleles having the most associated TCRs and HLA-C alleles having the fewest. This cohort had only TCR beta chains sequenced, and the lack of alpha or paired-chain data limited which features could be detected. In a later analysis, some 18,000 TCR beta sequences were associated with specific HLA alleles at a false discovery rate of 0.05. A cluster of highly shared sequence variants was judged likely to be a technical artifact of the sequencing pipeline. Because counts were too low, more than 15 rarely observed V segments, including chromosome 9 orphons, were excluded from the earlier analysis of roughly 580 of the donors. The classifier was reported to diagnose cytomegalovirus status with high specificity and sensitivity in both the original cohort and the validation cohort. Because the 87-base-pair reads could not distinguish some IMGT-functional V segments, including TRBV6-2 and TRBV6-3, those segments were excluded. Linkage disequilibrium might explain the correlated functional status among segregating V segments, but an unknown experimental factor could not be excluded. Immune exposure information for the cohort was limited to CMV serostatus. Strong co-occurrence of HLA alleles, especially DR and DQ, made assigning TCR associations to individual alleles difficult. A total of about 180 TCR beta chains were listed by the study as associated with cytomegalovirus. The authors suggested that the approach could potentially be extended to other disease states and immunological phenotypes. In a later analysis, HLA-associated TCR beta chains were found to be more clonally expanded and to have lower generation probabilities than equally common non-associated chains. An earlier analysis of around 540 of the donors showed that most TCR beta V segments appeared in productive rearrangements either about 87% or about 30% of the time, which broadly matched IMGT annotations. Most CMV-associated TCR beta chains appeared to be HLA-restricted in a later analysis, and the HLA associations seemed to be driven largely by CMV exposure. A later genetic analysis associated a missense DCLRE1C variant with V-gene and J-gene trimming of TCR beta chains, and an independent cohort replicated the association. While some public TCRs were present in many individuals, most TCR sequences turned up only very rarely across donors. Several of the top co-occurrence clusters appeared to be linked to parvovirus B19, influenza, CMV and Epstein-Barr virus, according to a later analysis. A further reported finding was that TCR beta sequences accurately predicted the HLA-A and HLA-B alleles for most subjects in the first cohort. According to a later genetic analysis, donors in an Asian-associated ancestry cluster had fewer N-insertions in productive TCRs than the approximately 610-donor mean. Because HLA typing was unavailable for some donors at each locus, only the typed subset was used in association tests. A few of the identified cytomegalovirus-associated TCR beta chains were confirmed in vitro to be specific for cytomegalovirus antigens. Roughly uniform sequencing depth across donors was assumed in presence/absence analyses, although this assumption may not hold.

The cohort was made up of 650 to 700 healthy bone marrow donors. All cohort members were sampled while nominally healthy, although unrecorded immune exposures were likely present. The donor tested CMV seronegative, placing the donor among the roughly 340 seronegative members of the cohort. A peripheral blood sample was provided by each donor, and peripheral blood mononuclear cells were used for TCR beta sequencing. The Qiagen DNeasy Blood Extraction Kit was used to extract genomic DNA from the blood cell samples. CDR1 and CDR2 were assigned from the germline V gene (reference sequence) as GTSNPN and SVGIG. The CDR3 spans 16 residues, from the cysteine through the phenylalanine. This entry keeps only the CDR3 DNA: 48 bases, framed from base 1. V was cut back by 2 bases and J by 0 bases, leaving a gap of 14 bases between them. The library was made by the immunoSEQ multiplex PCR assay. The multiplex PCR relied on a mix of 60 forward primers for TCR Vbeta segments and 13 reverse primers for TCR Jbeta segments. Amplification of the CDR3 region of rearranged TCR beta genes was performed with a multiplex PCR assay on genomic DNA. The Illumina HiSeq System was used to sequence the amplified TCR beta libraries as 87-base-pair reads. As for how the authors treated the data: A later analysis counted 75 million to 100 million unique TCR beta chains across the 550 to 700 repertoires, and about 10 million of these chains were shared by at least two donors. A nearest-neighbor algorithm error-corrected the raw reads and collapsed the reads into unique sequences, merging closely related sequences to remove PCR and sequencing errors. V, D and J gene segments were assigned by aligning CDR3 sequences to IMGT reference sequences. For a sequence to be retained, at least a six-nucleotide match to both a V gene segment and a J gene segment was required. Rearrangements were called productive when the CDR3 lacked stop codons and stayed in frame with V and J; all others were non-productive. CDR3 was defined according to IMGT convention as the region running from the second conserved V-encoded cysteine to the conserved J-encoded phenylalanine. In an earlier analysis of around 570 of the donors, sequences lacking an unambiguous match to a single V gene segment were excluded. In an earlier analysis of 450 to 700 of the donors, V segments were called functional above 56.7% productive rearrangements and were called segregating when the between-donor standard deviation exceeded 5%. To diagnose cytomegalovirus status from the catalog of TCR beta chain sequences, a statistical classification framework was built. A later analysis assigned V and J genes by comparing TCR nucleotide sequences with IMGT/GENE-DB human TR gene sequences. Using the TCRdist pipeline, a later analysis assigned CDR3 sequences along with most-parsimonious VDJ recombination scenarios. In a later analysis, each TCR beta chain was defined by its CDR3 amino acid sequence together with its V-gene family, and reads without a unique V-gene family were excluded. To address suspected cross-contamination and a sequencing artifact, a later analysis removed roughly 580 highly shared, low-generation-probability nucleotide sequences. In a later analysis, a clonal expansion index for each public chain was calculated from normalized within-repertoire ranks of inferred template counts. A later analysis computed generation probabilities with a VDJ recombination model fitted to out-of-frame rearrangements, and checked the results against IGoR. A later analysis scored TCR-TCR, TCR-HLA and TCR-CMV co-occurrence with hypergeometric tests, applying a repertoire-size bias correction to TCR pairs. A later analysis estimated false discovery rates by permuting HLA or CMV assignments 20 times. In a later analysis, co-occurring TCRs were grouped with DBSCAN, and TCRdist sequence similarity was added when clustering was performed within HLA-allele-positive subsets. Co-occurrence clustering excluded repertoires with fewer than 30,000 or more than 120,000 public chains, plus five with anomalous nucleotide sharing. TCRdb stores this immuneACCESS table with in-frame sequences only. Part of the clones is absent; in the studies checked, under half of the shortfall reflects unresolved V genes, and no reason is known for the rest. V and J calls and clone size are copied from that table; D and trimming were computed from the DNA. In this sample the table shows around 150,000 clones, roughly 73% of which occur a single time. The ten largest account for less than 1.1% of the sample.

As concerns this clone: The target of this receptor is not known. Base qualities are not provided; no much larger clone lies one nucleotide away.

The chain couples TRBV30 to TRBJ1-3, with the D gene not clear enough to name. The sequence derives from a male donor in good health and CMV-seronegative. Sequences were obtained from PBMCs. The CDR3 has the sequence CAWSPSSISSGNTIYF. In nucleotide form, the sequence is TGTGCCTGGAGTCCGAGCTCTATTTCCTCTGGAAACACCATATATTTT. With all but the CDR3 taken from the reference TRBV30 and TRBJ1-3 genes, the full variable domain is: SQTIHQWPATLVQPVGSPLSLECTVEGTSNPNLYWYRQAAGRGLQLLFYSVGIGQISSEVPQNLSASRPQDRQFILSSKKLLLSDSGFYLCAWSPSSISSGNTIYFGEGSWLTVV.